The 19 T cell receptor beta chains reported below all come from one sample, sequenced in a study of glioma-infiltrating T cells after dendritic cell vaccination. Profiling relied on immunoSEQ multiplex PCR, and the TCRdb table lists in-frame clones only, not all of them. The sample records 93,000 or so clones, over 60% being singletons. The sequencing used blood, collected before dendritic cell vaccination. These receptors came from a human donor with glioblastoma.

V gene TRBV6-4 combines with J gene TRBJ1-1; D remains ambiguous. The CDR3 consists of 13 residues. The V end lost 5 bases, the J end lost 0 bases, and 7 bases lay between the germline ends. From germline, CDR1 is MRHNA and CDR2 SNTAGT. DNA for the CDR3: TGTGCCAGCAGTTTAGACTTGAACACTGAAGCTTTCTTT. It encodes CASSLDLNTEAFF.

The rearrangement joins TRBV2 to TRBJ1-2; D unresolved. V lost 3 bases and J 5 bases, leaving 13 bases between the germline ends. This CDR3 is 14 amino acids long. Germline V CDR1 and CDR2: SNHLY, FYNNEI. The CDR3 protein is CASSDSGPEYGYTF. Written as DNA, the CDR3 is TGTGCCAGCAGTGATAGTGGGCCAGAGTATGGCTACACCTTC.

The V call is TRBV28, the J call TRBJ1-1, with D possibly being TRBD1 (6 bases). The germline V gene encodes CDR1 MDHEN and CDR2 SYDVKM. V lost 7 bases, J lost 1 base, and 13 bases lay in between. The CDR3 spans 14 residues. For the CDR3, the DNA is TGTGCCAGCATCCGAAGGGGACAGAACACTGAAGCTTTCTTT. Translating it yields CASIRRGQNTEAFF. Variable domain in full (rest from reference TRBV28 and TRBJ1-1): DVKVTQSSRYLVKRTGEKVFLECVQDMDHENMFWYRQDPGLGLRLIYFSYDVKMKEKGDIPEGYSVSREKKERFSLILESASTNQTSMYLCASIRRGQNTEAFFGQGTRLTVV.

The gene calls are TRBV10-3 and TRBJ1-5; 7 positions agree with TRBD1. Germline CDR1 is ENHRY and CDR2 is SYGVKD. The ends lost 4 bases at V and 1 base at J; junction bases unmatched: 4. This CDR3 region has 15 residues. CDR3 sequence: CAISGTGGSNQPQHF. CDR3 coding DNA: TGTGCCATCAGTGGGACAGGTGGGAGCAATCAGCCCCAGCATTTT.

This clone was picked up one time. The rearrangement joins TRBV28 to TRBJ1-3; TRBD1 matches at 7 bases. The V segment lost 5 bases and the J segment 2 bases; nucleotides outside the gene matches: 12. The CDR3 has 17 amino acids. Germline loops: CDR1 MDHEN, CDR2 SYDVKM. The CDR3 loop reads CASSPIITGAAGNTIYF. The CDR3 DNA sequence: TGTGCCAGCAGTCCTATAATTACAGGGGCGGCTGGAAACACCATATATTTT.

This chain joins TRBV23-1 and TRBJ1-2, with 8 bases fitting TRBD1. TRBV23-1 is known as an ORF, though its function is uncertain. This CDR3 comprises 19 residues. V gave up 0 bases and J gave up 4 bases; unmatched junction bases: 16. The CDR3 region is CASSQSTPSRQGRSYGYTF. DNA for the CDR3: TGCGCCAGCAGTCAATCGACCCCCTCTAGACAGGGGAGATCCTATGGCTACACCTTC.

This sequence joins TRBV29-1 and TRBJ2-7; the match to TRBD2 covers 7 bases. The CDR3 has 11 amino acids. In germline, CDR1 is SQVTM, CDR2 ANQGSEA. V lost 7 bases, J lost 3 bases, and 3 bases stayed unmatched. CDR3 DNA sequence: TGCAGCGCCGGGGACTACTACGAGCAGTACTTC. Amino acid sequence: CSAGDYYEQYF.

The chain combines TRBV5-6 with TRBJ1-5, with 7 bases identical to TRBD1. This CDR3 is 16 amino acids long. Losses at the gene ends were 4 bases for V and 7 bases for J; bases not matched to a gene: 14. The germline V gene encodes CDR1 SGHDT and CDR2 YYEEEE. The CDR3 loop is CASSRFTGTDYQPQHF. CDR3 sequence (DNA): TGTGCCAGCAGCCGATTTACCGGGACAGATTACCAGCCCCAGCATTTT.

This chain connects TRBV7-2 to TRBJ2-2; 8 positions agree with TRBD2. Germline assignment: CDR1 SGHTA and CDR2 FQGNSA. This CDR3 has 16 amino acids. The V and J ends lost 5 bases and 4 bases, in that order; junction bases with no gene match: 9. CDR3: CASSPPGGEPTGELFF. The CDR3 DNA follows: TGTGCCAGCAGCCCTCCGGGAGGGGAGCCCACCGGGGAGCTGTTTTTT.

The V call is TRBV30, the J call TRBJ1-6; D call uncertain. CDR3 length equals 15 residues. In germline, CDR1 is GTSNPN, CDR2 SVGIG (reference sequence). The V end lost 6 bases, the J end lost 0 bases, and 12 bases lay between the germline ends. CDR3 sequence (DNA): TGTGCCTGCGCAACGGGAACCTCCTATAATTCACCCCTCCACTTT. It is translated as CACATGTSYNSPLHF.

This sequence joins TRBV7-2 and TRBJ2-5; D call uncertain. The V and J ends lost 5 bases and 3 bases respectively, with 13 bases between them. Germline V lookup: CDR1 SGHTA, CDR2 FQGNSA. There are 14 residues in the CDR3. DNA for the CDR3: TGTGCCAGCAGCCCAACAACCCTGGAAGAGACCCAGTACTTC. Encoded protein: CASSPTTLEETQYF.

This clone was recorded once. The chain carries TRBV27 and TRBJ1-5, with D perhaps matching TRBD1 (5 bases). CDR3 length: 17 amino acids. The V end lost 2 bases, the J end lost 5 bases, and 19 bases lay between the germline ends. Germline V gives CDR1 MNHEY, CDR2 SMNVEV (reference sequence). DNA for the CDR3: TGTGCCAGCAGTTTAACAGGTAACCCCTGGGGTTATCAGCCCCAGCATTTT. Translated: CASSLTGNPWGYQPQHF.

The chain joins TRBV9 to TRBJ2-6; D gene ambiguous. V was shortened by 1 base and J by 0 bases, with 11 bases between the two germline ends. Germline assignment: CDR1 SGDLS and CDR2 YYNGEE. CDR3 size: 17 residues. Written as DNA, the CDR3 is TGTGCCAGCAGCGTACAGTCCTTGAACTCTGGGGCCAACGTCCTGACTTTC. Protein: CASSVQSLNSGANVLTF.

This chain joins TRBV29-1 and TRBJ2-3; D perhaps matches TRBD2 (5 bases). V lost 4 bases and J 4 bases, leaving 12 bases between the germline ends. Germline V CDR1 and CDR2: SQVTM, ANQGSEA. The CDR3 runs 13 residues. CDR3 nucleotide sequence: TGCAGCGTTGGGCGAGGGTGGGCAGATACGCAGTATTTT. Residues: CSVGRGWADTQYF.

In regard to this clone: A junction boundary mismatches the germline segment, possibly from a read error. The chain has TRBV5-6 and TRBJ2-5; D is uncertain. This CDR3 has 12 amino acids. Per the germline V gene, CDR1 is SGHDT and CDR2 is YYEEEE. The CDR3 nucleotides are TGTGCCAGCAGCTTGGCAGGTTTCTCGGCCCACTTC. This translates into CASSLAGFSAHF.

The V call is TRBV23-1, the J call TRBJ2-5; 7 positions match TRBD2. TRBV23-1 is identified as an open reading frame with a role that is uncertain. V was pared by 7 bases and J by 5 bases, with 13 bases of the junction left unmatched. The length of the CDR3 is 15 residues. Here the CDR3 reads CASKGPAGSGETQYF. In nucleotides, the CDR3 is TGCGCCAGCAAGGGGCCAGCGGGGTCGGGGGAGACCCAGTACTTC.

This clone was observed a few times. CDR3 protein: CASSLEAPGPSEQYF. Written as DNA, the CDR3 is TGTGCCAGCAGTTTGGAGGCACCCGGGCCCTCCGAGCAGTACTTC. J is TRBJ2-7 and V is TRBV28; maybe TRBD2 (5 bases). Germline V lookup: CDR1 MDHEN, CDR2 SYDVKM. Between the trimmed V and J ends, which lost 3 bases and 6 bases, there was a span of 18 bases. The CDR3 is 15 residues long. Full variable domain (remainder filled in from reference TRBV28 and TRBJ2-7): DVKVTQSSRYLVKRTGEKVFLECVQDMDHENMFWYRQDPGLGLRLIYFSYDVKMKEKGDIPEGYSVSREKKERFSLILESASTNQTSMYLCASSLEAPGPSEQYFGPGTRLTVT.

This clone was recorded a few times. CDR3 nucleotide sequence: TGCAGCGCAGGGGAGTTTGGGCCTAATGAAAAACTGTTTTTT. Its translation: CSAGEFGPNEKLFF. The rearrangement joins TRBV29-1 to TRBJ1-4; perhaps TRBD1 as D (6 bases). The CDR3 sequence is 14 residues long. Trimming removed 7 bases at V and 3 bases at J, with 15 bases between. Germline V CDR1 and CDR2: SQVTM, ANQGSEA. The whole variable domain, remainder taken from reference TRBV29-1 and TRBJ1-4, is SAVISQKPSRDICQRGTSLTIQCQVDSQVTMMFWYRQQPGQSLTLIATANQGSEATYESGFVIDKFPISRPNLTFSTLTVSNMSPEDSSIYLCSAGEFGPNEKLFFGSGTQLSVL.

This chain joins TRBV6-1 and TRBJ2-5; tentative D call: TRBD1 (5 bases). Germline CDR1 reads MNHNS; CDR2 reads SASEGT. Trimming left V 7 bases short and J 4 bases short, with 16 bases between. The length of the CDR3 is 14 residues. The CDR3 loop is CASNTLGLRETQYF. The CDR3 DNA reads TGTGCCAGCAACACCTTGGGGCTTAGAGAGACCCAGTACTTC.